This is a list of T cell receptor beta chains from one sample in a study of cytomegalovirus exposure and HLA in healthy donors. Clones were sequenced by immunoSEQ multiplex PCR, and TCRdb holds only the in-frame ones, with some missing. The sample holds about 48,000 clones. Material: PBMCs. The receptors were sampled from a male donor in good health and CMV-seropositive. Each CDR3 is given with its conserved first and last residue. D genes are given only for firm matches.

v_gene	j_gene	d_gene	CDR3aa	CDR3nt
TRBV25-1	TRBJ2-3	TRBD1	CASSETGGEEPQYF	TGTGCCAGCAGTGAGACAGGGGGGGAAGAGCCCCAGTATTTT
TRBV27	TRBJ2-7	-	CASGVGAYEQYF	TGTGCCAGCGGCGTGGGGGCTTACGAGCAGTACTTC
TRBV4-1	TRBJ1-1	TRBD1	CASSHTDRDDTEAFF	TGCGCCAGCAGCCATACTGACAGGGATGACACTGAAGCTTTCTTT
TRBV7-9	TRBJ1-2	-	CASTLEGVVYGYTF	TGTGCCAGCACCCTAGAGGGGGTTGTCTATGGCTACACCTTC
TRBV6-5	TRBJ1-1	TRBD1	CASSYSTGTNTEAFF	TGTGCCAGCAGTTACTCGACAGGGACGAACACTGAAGCTTTCTTT
TRBV7-3	TRBJ1-2	TRBD1	CASSWRQGARGYTF	TGTGCCAGCAGCTGGCGACAGGGGGCGCGGGGCTACACCTTC
TRBV5-4	TRBJ2-5	-	CASSFTGGETQYF	TGTGCCAGCAGCTTTACGGGTGGGGAGACCCAGTACTTC
TRBV2	TRBJ2-2	TRBD1	CASRQGSGELFF	TGTGCCAGCCGACAGGGCTCCGGGGAGCTGTTTTTT
TRBV4-1	TRBJ2-7	TRBD2	CASSQDSGGVHYEQYF	TGCGCCAGCAGCCAAGATAGCGGGGGTGTCCACTACGAGCAGTACTTC
TRBV2	TRBJ2-5	-	CASLTHNQETQYF	TGTGCCAGCCTCACACACAACCAAGAGACCCAGTACTTC
TRBV2	TRBJ1-5	-	CASRPSGNQPQHF	TGTGCCAGCAGGCCGTCGGGGAATCAGCCCCAGCATTTT
TRBV27	TRBJ2-1	TRBD2	CASSLAGGHNEQFF	TGTGCCAGCAGCCTAGCGGGGGGCCACAATGAGCAGTTCTTC
TRBV5-1	TRBJ1-1	TRBD1	CASYTQGSTEAFF	TGCGCCAGCTACACACAGGGGAGCACTGAAGCTTTCTTT
TRBV12-5	TRBJ2-7	-	CASGPDYSYEQYF	TGTGCTAGTGGTCCAGATTACTCCTACGAGCAGTACTTC
TRBV2	TRBJ1-3	-	CASRPTGFRDTPSGNTIYF	TGTGCCAGCAGGCCGACGGGATTCCGGGACACTCCCTCTGGAAACACCATATATTTT
TRBV30	TRBJ2-7	-	CAWSRDMLYEQYF	TGTGCCTGGAGCCGGGACATGCTCTACGAGCAGTACTTC
TRBV6-1	TRBJ2-7	-	CASSGRGSSYEQYF	TGTGCCAGCAGTGGTCGGGGGAGCTCCTACGAGCAGTACTTC
TRBV4-2	TRBJ2-1	TRBD2	CASSTLTSGGDNEQFF	TGTGCCAGCAGCACCCTTACTAGCGGGGGGGATAATGAGCAGTTCTTC
TRBV5-6	TRBJ2-7	TRBD2	CAGSQRTSGYYEQYF	TGTGCCGGCAGCCAGCGGACTAGCGGATATTACGAGCAGTACTTC
TRBV4-1	TRBJ2-5	TRBD2	CASSRTLAGGSQETQYF	TGCGCCAGCAGCCGGACCCTAGCGGGGGGGAGCCAAGAGACCCAGTACTTC
TRBV9	TRBJ2-1	TRBD1	CASSSQGASYNEQFF	TGTGCCAGCAGTTCACAGGGGGCATCTTACAATGAGCAGTTCTTC
TRBV4-1	TRBJ1-6	TRBD1	CASRLTTGSDSPLHF	TGCGCCAGCAGACTAACGACAGGGAGTGATTCACCCCTCCACTTT
TRBV7-9	TRBJ2-2	TRBD2	CASSLVVPGTSPNTGELFF	TGTGCCAGCAGCTTAGTGGTCCCCGGGACTAGCCCGAACACCGGGGAGCTGTTTTTT
TRBV28	TRBJ2-3	TRBD2	CASRGGGDTDTQYF	TGTGCCAGCAGAGGCGGGGGGGACACAGATACGCAGTATTTT